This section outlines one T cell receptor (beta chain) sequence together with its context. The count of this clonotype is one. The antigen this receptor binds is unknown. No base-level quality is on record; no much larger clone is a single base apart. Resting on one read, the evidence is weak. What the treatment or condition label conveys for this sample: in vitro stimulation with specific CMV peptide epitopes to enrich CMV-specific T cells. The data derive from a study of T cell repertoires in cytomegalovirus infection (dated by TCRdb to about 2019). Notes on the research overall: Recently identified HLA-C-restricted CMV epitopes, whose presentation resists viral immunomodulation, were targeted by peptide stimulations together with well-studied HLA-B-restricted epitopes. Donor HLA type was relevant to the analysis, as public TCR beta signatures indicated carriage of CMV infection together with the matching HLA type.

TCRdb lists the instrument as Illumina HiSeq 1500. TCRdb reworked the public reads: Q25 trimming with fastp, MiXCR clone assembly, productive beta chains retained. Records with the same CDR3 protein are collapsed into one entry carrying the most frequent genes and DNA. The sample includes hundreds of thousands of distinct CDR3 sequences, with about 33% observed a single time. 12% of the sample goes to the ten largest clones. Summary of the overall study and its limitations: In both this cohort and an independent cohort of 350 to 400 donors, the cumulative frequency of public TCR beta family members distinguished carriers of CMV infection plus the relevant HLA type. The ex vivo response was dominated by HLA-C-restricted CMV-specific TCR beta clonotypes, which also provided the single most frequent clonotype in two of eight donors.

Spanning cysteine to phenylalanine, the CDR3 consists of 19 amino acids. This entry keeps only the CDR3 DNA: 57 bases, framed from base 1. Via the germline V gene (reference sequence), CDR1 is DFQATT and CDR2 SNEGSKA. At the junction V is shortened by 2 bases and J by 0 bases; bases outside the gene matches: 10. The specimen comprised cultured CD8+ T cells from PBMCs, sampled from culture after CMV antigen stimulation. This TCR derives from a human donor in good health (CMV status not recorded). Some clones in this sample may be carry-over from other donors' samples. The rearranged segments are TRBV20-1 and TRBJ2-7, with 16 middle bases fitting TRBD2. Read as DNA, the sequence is TGCAGTGCTAGACCCGGGACTAGCGGGGGGGGGGAAAGCTCCTACGAGCAGTACTTC. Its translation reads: CSARPGTSGGGESSYEQYF.